Listed below are T cell receptor beta chains from one sample, sequenced in a study of T cell repertoires in cytomegalovirus infection. TCRdb reprocessed the reads via MiXCR and lists one record per CDR3 protein. The sample has about 260,000 distinct CDR3 sequences; roughly 13% are singletons. Sequenced sample: PBMCs. These receptors were taken from a human donor in good health (CMV status not recorded). Some clones in this sample may be carry-over from other donors' samples. The CDR3 runs from the conserved cysteine through the conserved F or W. D genes are given only for firm matches. Part of the rows lack a size; the others show once, few, many or a class for expanded clones.

V,J,size,D,DNA,CDR3
TRBV12-5,TRBJ2-2,NA,TRBD1,TGTGCTAGTGGTGGCCTAGACAGGGTGCTAACCGGGGAGCTGTTTTTT,CASGGLDRVLTGELFF
TRBV2,TRBJ1-5,few,NA,TGTGCCAGCAGTGAATTGCTATCTTTAAATCAGCCCCAGCATTTT,CASSELLSLNQPQHF
TRBV9,TRBJ1-1,few,NA,TGTGCCAGCAGCGTAGGGGGGGGCGCGAACACTGAAGCTTTCTTT,CASSVGGGANTEAFF
TRBV7-3,TRBJ2-1,few,TRBD2,TGTGCCAGCAGCCCCACGGGAGGGACCCCCAGTGAGCAGTTCTTC,CASSPTGGTPSEQFF
TRBV2,TRBJ1-1,few,TRBD1,TGTGCCAGCAGTGATTTTCCGGGACAGGCTATCCCTGAAGCTTTCTTT,CASSDFPGQAIPEAFF
TRBV18,TRBJ2-7,few,NA,TGTGCCAGCTCACTTAAAAACATCTACGAGCAGTACTTC,CASSLKNIYEQYF
TRBV5-1,TRBJ1-1,many,NA,TGCGCCAGCAGCTCTTCAGGGAGCGGGGACACTGAAGCTTTCTTT,CASSSSGSGDTEAFF
TRBV11-2,TRBJ1-5,many,NA,TGTGCCAGCAGCCCGGGAACCTTTTATAGCAATCAGCCCCAGCATTTT,CASSPGTFYSNQPQHF
TRBV7-9,TRBJ2-3,few,NA,TGTGCCAGCAGCAAGAAGGGAGATACGCAGTATTTT,CASSKKGDTQYF
TRBV5-5,TRBJ2-1,many,TRBD1,TGTGCCAGCAGCCTACAGGGGGCAAGGGAGCAGTTCTTC,CASSLQGAREQFF
TRBV7-2,TRBJ1-2,many,NA,TGTGCCAGCAGCCCGGACAGCTCTAACTATGGCTACACCTTC,CASSPDSSNYGYTF
TRBV5-1,TRBJ2-1,few,NA,TGCGCCAGCGGCCGGGACCCTGGGCTCTTCTCCTACAATGAGCAGTTCTTC,CASGRDPGLFSYNEQFF
TRBV12-3/TRBV12-4,TRBJ1-4,few,TRBD1,TGTGCCAGCAGTTTAGCGGAAAGGACAGGGGGCACTAATGAAAAACTGTTTTTT,CASSLAERTGGTNEKLFF
TRBV7-3,TRBJ2-1,many,NA,TGTGCCAGCAGCCGGGGGAACAGGGGGACTATGAATGAGCAGTTCTTC,CASSRGNRGTMNEQFF
TRBV28,TRBJ2-7,few,TRBD2,TGTGCCAGCAGTTTACGGGCTAGCGGGAGTTCTTTCTACGAGCAGTACTTC,CASSLRASGSSFYEQYF
TRBV18,TRBJ1-5,few,TRBD1,TGTGCCAGCTCACCAGGCGACAGGGGGCTTCAGCCCCAGCATTTT,CASSPGDRGLQPQHF
TRBV20-1,TRBJ2-3,NA,NA,TGCAGTGCCGGCGGGGTCACAGATACGCAGTATTTT,CSAGGVTDTQYF
TRBV2,TRBJ1-3,few,NA,TGTGCCAGCCAACCACAGGGCGCCTCTGGAAACACCATATATTTT,CASQPQGASGNTIYF
TRBV28,TRBJ2-1,once,TRBD2,TGTGCCAGCAGGCTTACTAGCGGACAAAAGAATGAGCAGTTCTTC,CASRLTSGQKNEQFF
TRBV20-1,TRBJ2-7,few,TRBD2,TGCAGTGCTAGATCGGGACTAGCGGCGCAGATCTACGAGCAGTACTTC,CSARSGLAAQIYEQYF
TRBV6-6,TRBJ1-5,NA,NA,TGTGCCAGCAGTTACTCCTCGGGGGGAAACAATCAGCCCCAGCATTTT,CASSYSSGGNNQPQHF
TRBV20-1,TRBJ1-1,NA,NA,TGCAGTGCTAGACGCGCTATCACTGAAGCTTTCTTT,CSARRAITEAFF
TRBV7-8,TRBJ2-1,many,NA,TGTGCCAGCAGCGGACCAGGACGGTCCCCAAATGAGCAGTTCTTC,CASSGPGRSPNEQFF
TRBV28,TRBJ2-3,NA,NA,TGTGCCAGCAGTTTACTAGCAGCCACAGATACGCAGTATTTT,CASSLLAATDTQYF
TRBV25-1,TRBJ1-4,NA,NA,TGTGCCAGCAGTGCCTCTGGTACGGTAACTAATGAAAAACTGTTTTTT,CASSASGTVTNEKLFF
TRBV12-3/TRBV12-4,TRBJ2-2,many,NA,TGTGCCAGCAGTTCCGGGGCAACCACCGGGGAGCTGTTTTTT,CASSSGATTGELFF
TRBV20-1,TRBJ2-7,NA,TRBD2,TGCAGTGCTAGAGATCTGTCAATAGCGGGCGGGGAGCAGTACTTC,CSARDLSIAGGEQYF
TRBV6-2/TRBV6-3,TRBJ2-2,NA,NA,TGTGCCAGCAGGAGGGGCCCTACCGGGGAGCTGTTTTTT,CASRRGPTGELFF
TRBV10-2,TRBJ2-5,NA,TRBD1,TGCGCCAGCAGTGAATTGGGACAGGGAAGACAAGGGCTCCAAGAGACCCAGTACTTC,CASSELGQGRQGLQETQYF
TRBV12-3/TRBV12-4,TRBJ1-5,many,NA,TGTGCCAGCAAAATCCCGGGCAATCAGCCCCAGCATTTT,CASKIPGNQPQHF
TRBV4-1,TRBJ2-1,NA,TRBD2,TGCGCCAGCAGCCGAGATCTAGCGGGGGTCTACAATGAGCAGTTCTTC,CASSRDLAGVYNEQFF
TRBV7-9,TRBJ1-1,many,NA,TGTGCCAGCAGCTTAGCTTTGGGCCGAAGCACTGAAGCTTTCTTT,CASSLALGRSTEAFF
TRBV10-3,TRBJ2-5,many,TRBD2,TGTGCCATCCGTAGGCGGGAGGAAGAGACCCAGTACTTC,CAIRRREEETQYF
TRBV23-1,TRBJ1-3,few,NA,TGCGCCAGCAGTCAGGATCAGGGCTGTTTTGCTGGAAACACCATATATTTT,CASSQDQGCFAGNTIYF
TRBV6-6,TRBJ2-7,few,TRBD2,TGTGCCAGCAGTTACGCCCTGACTAGCGGGATGTACGAGCAGTACTTC,CASSYALTSGMYEQYF
TRBV29-1,TRBJ2-7,few,NA,TGCAGCGTCCACACAGGATCCTACGAGCAGTACTTC,CSVHTGSYEQYF
TRBV7-9,TRBJ1-1,NA,NA,TGTGCCAGCAGCTTAGAAGGGCGACCAAACACTGAAGCTTTCTTT,CASSLEGRPNTEAFF
TRBV6-1,TRBJ2-4,many,TRBD2,TGTGCCAGCAGTCACGGTGGGGGGGTTAAAGTCAAAAACATTCAGTACTTC,CASSHGGGVKVKNIQYF
TRBV25-1,TRBJ2-1,few,TRBD2,TGTGCCAGCAGTCCCCCCAGCGGGAGGGCGGATGAGCAGTTCTTC,CASSPPSGRADEQFF
TRBV7-2,TRBJ2-7,many,TRBD2,TGTGCCAGCAGCTTAAGCGCCCCGGGGGCGGGAGGGCCGCAAGAGCAGTACTTC,CASSLSAPGAGGPQEQYF
TRBV7-9,TRBJ2-3,few,NA,TGTGCCAGCAGCCTTAGCGCTAGCACAGATACGCAGTATTTT,CASSLSASTDTQYF
TRBV19,TRBJ1-5,NA,NA,TGTGCCAGTAGTACCCGACAGCTTAGCAATCAGCCCCAGCATTTT,CASSTRQLSNQPQHF
TRBV5-1,TRBJ2-2,many,TRBD2,TGCGCCAGCAGCTTCAGCGGGGGTAACACCGGGGAGCTGTTTTTT,CASSFSGGNTGELFF
TRBV7-2,TRBJ2-5,NA,TRBD1,TGTGCCAGCAACAGAGACAGGGTGGCGGAGACCCAGTACTTC,CASNRDRVAETQYF
TRBV20-1,TRBJ2-2,few,NA,TGCAGTGCTAGCGTTACCCAGAACACCGGGGAGCTGTTTTTT,CSASVTQNTGELFF
TRBV4-3,TRBJ2-5,NA,TRBD2,TGCGCCAGCAGCCAAGGGTTAGCGGGAGGGCAAGAGACCCAGTACTTC,CASSQGLAGGQETQYF
TRBV12-3/TRBV12-4,TRBJ1-5,many,TRBD1,TGTGCCAGCAGTTGGGGGACAGGGGCCTTCAATCAGCCCCAGCATTTT,CASSWGTGAFNQPQHF
TRBV24-1,TRBJ1-5,few,NA,TGTGCCACCAGTGAACCAGGACAGTTTGACAATCAGCCCCAGCATTTT,CATSEPGQFDNQPQHF
TRBV19,TRBJ2-2,few,NA,TGTGCCAGTAGTATCCTAGGGAACACCGGGGAGCTGTTTTTT,CASSILGNTGELFF
TRBV20-1,TRBJ1-1,NA,NA,TGCAGTGCTAGAAAGGAGGGGGTGAACACTGAAGCTTTCTTT,CSARKEGVNTEAFF
TRBV6-5,TRBJ1-1,few,NA,TGTGCCAGCAGTTCGGAAGGGTTCGACACTGAAGCTTTCTTT,CASSSEGFDTEAFF
TRBV7-2,TRBJ2-1,many,TRBD2,TGTGCCAGCAGACCGACTAGCGGGTACCAGAATGAGCAGTTCTTC,CASRPTSGYQNEQFF